One sample yielded the 4 T cell receptor beta chains listed below, sequenced in a study of blood T cells in healthy people across ages (dated by TCRdb to between 2014 and 2017). Libraries were made using 5' RACE. Data came from an Illumina HiSeq 2500. A second roughly 6 to 12 cycle PCR used a sample-barcoded 5' primer and a J-beta primer mix. Using fastp at Q25 and MiXCR, TCRdb reprocessed the public reads and kept productive beta chains. Every CDR3 protein is listed once, alongside the most common genes and DNA of its rows. The table for this sample lists 600,000 or so distinct CDR3 sequences; approximately 30% of them were counted only once. Together, the top ten hold around a sixth of the sample. The sample was blood. These receptors all come from a woman aged 80 or older in good health.

To note about this clonotype: With a much larger clone just one base away, this may be a read error. J is TRBJ2-1 and V is TRBV7-9; 10 bases align to TRBD2. V shed 7 bases and J 8 bases; nucleotides not matched to a gene: 11. The V gene's germline CDR1 is SEHNR and CDR2 FQNEAQ (reference sequence). The CDR3 sequence is 15 residues long. The CDR3 loop is CASTMAAGGLDEQFF. In DNA form, the CDR3 reads TGTGCCAGCACCATGGCAGCGGGGGGGCTGGATGAGCAGTTCTTC.

This clonotype was seen ten or more times. CDR3: CATSRGQGAQSTEAFF. CDR3 nucleotides: TGTGCCACCAGCAGAGGACAGGGGGCACAGAGCACTGAAGCTTTCTTT. The chain joins TRBV15 to TRBJ1-1, with 10 bases lining up with TRBD1. Germline assignment: CDR1 LNHNV and CDR2 YYDKDF (reference sequence). CDR3 length: 16 amino acids. V gave up 1 base and J gave up 4 bases; unmatched junction bases: 6.

This clonotype was seen repeatedly, ten times or more. A much larger clonotype is one base distant, so this may be a read error. This sequence joins TRBV12-5 and TRBJ2-1; D unclear. The end of the DNA aligns better with TRBJ2-7, so the J call may be wrong. This CDR3 has 16 residues. Looked up from germline, CDR1 is LGHNT and CDR2 is FRNRAP. In DNA, the CDR3 is TGTGCTAGTGGTTTGGTAAGAGTTACCTCCTACAATGAGCAGTACTTC. Its protein product is CASGLVRVTSYNEQYF.

Ten or more counts support this clonotype. A much larger clone lies one base from this, so it may be a read error. V is TRBV20-1 and J is TRBJ2-5; 9 bases line up with TRBD2. From germline, CDR1 is DFQATT and CDR2 SNEGSKA (reference sequence). V lost 5 bases, J lost 11 bases, and 15 bases stayed unmatched. The CDR3 sequence is 14 residues long. The CDR3 nucleotides are TGCAGTGCTGACAAGCGGGGGGCCCAGGGTGAGCAGTACTTC. Residues: CSADKRGAQGEQYF.